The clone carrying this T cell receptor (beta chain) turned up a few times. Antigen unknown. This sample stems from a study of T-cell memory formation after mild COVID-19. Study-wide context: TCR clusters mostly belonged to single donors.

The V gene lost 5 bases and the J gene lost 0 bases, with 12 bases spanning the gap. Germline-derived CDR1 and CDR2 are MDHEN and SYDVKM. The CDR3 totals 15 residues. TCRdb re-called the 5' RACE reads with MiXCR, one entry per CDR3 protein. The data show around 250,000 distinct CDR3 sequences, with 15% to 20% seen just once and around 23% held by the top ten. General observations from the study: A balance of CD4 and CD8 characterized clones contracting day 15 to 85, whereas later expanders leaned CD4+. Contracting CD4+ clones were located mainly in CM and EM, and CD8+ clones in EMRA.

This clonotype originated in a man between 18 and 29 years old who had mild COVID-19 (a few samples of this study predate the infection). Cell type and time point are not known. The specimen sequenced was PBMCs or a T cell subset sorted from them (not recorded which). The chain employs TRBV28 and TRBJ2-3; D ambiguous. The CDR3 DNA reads TGTGCCAGCAGTCCCCTCCGGGCTAGCACAGATACGCAGTATTTT. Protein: CASSPLRASTDTQYF. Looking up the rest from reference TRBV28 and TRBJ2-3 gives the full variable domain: DVKVTQSSRYLVKRTGEKVFLECVQDMDHENMFWYRQDPGLGLRLIYFSYDVKMKEKGDIPEGYSVSREKKERFSLILESASTNQTSMYLCASSPLRASTDTQYFGPGTRLTVL.